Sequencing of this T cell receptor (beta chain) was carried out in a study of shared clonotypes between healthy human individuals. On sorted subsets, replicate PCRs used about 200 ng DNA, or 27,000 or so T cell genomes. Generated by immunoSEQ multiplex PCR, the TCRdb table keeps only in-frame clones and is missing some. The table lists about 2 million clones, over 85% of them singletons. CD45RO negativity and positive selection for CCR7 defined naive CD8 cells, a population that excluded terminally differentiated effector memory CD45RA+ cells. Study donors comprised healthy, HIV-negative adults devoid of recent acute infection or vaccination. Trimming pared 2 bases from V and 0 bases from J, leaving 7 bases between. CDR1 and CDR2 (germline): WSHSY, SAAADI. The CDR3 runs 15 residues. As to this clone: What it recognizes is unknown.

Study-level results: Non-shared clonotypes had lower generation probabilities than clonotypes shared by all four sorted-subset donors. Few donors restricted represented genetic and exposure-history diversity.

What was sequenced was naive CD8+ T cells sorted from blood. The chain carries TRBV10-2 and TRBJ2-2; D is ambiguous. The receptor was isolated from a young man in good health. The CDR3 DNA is TGCGCCAGCAGTGAGATAGGGTCGAACACCGGGGAGCTGTTTTTT. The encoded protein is CASSEIGSNTGELFF.